This T cell receptor (beta chain) was identified during a study of shared clonotypes between healthy human individuals. Study information: The people who gave samples were two women and a few men aged 18 to 49.

Clones were read by immunoSEQ multiplex PCR, and TCRdb kept only the in-frame ones, dropping some. The sample lists almost 750,000 clones; roughly 72% were seen once. The trim removed 2 bases at V and 3 bases at J, leaving 7 bases unmatched. CDR3 length equals 15 residues. From germline, CDR1 is LNHDA and CDR2 SQIVND (reference sequence). A remark on this clone: Its antigen is unidentified.

Overall study results and limits: Four donors shared 4.5% to 6.5% of their naive CD4 clonotypes. The expectation was that sequencing depth would affect clonotype sharing among donors. Rarefaction showed that sequencing of sorted subsets was incomplete (despite large depth).

V usage is TRBV19 and J usage is TRBJ2-7; 7 bases are a match to TRBD2. Sample: memory CD4+ T cells sorted from blood. The subset: CD45RA-negative fraction. The sequence came from a woman aged 25 to 39 in good health. CDR3 region: CASSIKAGEGYEQYF. DNA for the CDR3: TGTGCCAGTAGTATAAAGGCTGGGGAGGGCTACGAGCAGTACTTC.